Listed here are 5 T cell receptor beta chains from one sample, sequenced in a study of T cells in Graves' hyperthyroidism and ophthalmopathy. TCR beta CDR3 sequences were amplified from RNA transcripts. With the HTBI primer set, the TCR CDR3 went through a first round of RT-PCR. TCRdb itself ran the multiplex PCR reads through MiXCR, one entry per CDR3 protein. The top ten hold approximately 12% of the sample, which has fewer than 750,000 distinct CDR3 sequences, more than 14% seen once. The sequenced sample was blood. Receptors were obtained from a woman aged 50 to 60 with Graves' ophthalmopathy.

This clonotype appeared a few times. The chain recombines TRBV12-3 or TRBV12-4 with TRBJ2-5, with D possibly being TRBD2 (6 bases). CDR3 length equals 13 residues. The germline V and J ends were trimmed by 5 bases and 4 bases, with 11 bases remaining between them. This CDR3 is CASSNSEGETQYF. In DNA form, the CDR3 reads TGTGCCAGCAGTAACTCGGAGGGAGAGACCCAGTACTTC.

This clonotype was detected ten times or more. CDR3 DNA sequence: TGTGCCAGTCTCGACAGGGGGATGTTCTATGGCTACACCTTC. As protein: CASLDRGMFYGYTF. J is TRBJ1-2 and V is TRBV28; the match to TRBD1 covers 9 bases. With V trimmed by 9 bases and J by 4 bases, 9 bases remained unmatched. The CDR3 has 14 residues. Per the germline V gene, CDR1 is MDHEN and CDR2 is SYDVKM.

Ten or more counts support this clonotype. The J gene is TRBJ2-7, the V gene TRBV12-3 or TRBV12-4; 8 bases are shared with TRBD2. The J segment lost 1 base and the V segment lost 11 bases, leaving 22 bases of the junction unmatched. The CDR3 has 18 residues. The CDR3 DNA follows: TGTGCCCGCGAACCTACCGGGACTAGACGTAAGGCTTCCTACGAGCAGTACTTC. Translation: CAREPTGTRRKASYEQYF.

The chain couples TRBV19 to TRBJ2-5; 8 positions match TRBD2. CDR3 length: 17 amino acids. V was pared by 4 bases and J by 5 bases, with 15 bases of the junction left unmatched. Per germline, CDR1 LNHDA and CDR2 SQIVND (reference sequence). The CDR3 here is CASSSEDGRTSRETQYF. Here the CDR3 DNA reads TGTGCCAGTAGTAGCGAGGACGGGAGGACTAGCAGGGAGACCCAGTACTTC.

V and J are TRBV28 and TRBJ2-7; 7 bases align to TRBD2. Trimming removed 3 bases from V and 4 bases from J; junction bases left unmatched: 9. Germline CDR1 is MDHEN and CDR2 is SYDVKM. The CDR3 loop spans 15 amino acids. Here the CDR3 reads CASSLLRTSLYEQYF. Written as DNA, the CDR3 is TGTGCCAGCAGTTTGTTGAGGACTAGTTTATACGAGCAGTACTTC.